This T cell receptor (beta chain) was sequenced in a study of PD-1 blockade in classical Hodgkin lymphoma (dated by TCRdb to about 2020). For the wider study: Nivolumab dosing was 3 mg/kg intravenously every 2 weeks, continuing until either disease progression or unacceptable toxicity. To define a peripheral blood immune signature of response to PD-1 blockade in classical Hodgkin lymphoma, the study combined TCR beta sequencing with CyTOF.

Notes on this clone: Its antigen is still unknown. Base qualities are missing; no much larger clone stands one base away.

The germline V gene provides CDR1 SGDLS and CDR2 YYNGEE. CDR3 length: 17 amino acids, cysteine to phenylalanine. Left in the record is the CDR3 DNA by itself, 51 bases read in frame from the first base. A distance of 12 bases separates the germline ends of V and J, which lose 0 bases and 0 bases respectively. What the authors observed across the whole study: Baseline TCR diversity was reported to be lower in newly diagnosed patients than in healthy donors and to be lower still in relapsed/refractory patients. A significant rise by C4D1 was seen in CD4+ but not CD8+ TCR diversity (p=0.0027 vs p=0.16), with the rise being most apparent in complete responders (p=0.02). Lower diversity was observed in patients in whom nivolumab was started less than 1 year after ASCT, and these patients were excluded from later analyses so that confounding by immune reconstitution would be avoided. The study was limited to a single clinical trial cohort, and causes of repertoire differences, possibly disease activity or prior therapy, remained undefined. Trial patients with a complete response had baseline diversity similar to that of newly diagnosed patients, while partial responders and progressors had significantly lower diversity.

Genomic DNA was isolated using the Qiagen DNeasy kit from unsorted PBMCs as well as from negatively selected CD4+ and CD8+ fractions. TCR beta CDR3 regions were subjected to amplification by immunoSEQ multiplex PCR with primers that anneal to V and J segments. A synthetic immune receptor repertoire was used to minimize amplification bias, and remaining bias was computationally removed after sequencing. In the paper's pipeline: Custom Python scripts were used to quantify repertoire diversity as the Shannon entropy index. The unsorted, CD4+ and CD8+ repertoires were each analyzed separately, with the exception of combined analyses, where CD4+ and CD8+ sequences were merged in silico. A clone counted as expanded when the clone's frequency after treatment rose at least 2-fold relative to C1D1, and clones undetected at baseline were given a pseudocount of 0.5. Clones with 0 or 1 copy at C1D1 were classified as singleton clones, and clones with 2 or more copies were classified as non-singleton clones. By matching protein sequences in sorted samples from the same patient, clones expanded in unsorted samples were annotated as CD4+, CD8+ or unknown. Wilcoxon tests on paired samples were used to test changes in diversity from C1D1 to C4D1. TCRdb retrieved this table from immuneACCESS and kept in-frame rearrangements only. Not all clones are present; in checked studies, unresolved V genes account for under half, and no reason is known for the remainder. V and J calls and clone size are those listed in that table; D and trimming were worked out from the DNA. The sample contains approximately 14,000 clones, more than 70% of them found a single time. The ten top clones hold approximately 25% of the sample.

The time point label, read with the paper, signifies: cycle 2 day 1 (C2D1) of nivolumab. All trial patients had relapsed after autologous stem cell transplantation, with cohorts A, B and C differing in prior brentuximab vedotin exposure. The trial cohort comprised about 60 patients with relapsed/refractory classical Hodgkin lymphoma whose best overall responses were complete response, partial response or progressive disease. In the multi-cohort phase II CheckMate 205 trial, trial patients received single-agent nivolumab. An independent review committee assessed best overall response by applying the 2007 International Working Group response criteria. Trial PBMCs were obtained immediately prior to nivolumab initiation (C1D1) and on therapy at cycle 2 day 1 and cycle 4 day 1. After peripheral blood was drawn into 8 mL Vacutainer Cell Preparation Tubes, PBMCs were isolated by centrifugation and then cryopreserved.

The sequence was collected from a human donor with classical Hodgkin lymphoma. This chain joins TRBV9 to TRBJ2-2; the D gene is perhaps TRBD2, on 6 matching bases. The specimen was peripheral blood mononuclear cells (PBMCs), collected before the second cycle of nivolumab. The DNA sequence is TGTGCCAGCAGCGTAGGGGCGGGGTTCGCGAACACCGGGGAGCTGTTTTTT. Its protein product is CASSVGAGFANTGELFF.